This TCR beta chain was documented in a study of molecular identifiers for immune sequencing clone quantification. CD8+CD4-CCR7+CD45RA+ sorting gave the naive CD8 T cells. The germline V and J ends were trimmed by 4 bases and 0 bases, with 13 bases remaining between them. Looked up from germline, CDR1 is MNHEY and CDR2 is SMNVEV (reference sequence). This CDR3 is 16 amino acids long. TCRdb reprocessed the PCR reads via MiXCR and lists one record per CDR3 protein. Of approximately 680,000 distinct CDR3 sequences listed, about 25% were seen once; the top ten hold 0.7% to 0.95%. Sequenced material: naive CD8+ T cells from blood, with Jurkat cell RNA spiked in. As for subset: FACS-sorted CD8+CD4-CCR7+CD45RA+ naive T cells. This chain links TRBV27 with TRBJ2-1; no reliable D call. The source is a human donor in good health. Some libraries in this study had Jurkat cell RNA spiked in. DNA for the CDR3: TGTGCCAGCAGTTCCTACTCCCCGAGCTCCTACAATGAGCAGTTCTTC. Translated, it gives CASSSYSPSSYNEQFF.